This T cell receptor (beta chain) was retrieved from a study of blood T cell repertoires in COVID-19. Study information: Recovery among Cohort 3 donors was established by two negative PCRs, clearance, or symptom resolution. Some COVID-19 samples were acute and others convalescent; all came from the United States, Italy and Spain.

Participant age was roughly 18 to 100 years, and participants resided in roughly 24 US areas. In germline, CDR1 is ENHRY, CDR2 SYGVKD. This CDR3 spans 14 amino acids. With 7 bases removed from V and 4 bases from J, the gap between germline ends came to 16 bases. Original handling: Nucleated cell counts were estimated from reference gene primer amplification. Using immunoSEQ multiplex PCR, the repertoire was profiled, and TCRdb retains in-frame clones only, with some absent. The DNA gave D and trimming, while V, J and clone size come from that table. The sample shows around 140,000 clones, approximately 87% of them seen only once.

The clonotype was recovered from a man in his forties or fifties in a cohort exposed to, infected with or recovered from COVID-19 (not recorded which). Specimen: PBMCs or T cells enriched from blood (not recorded which). V usage is TRBV10-3 and J usage is TRBJ1-1, with a weak D call TRBD1 (6 bases). The CDR3 sequence is CAITTGTSGTEAFF. CDR3 bases: TGTGCCATCACCACAGGGACGAGTGGCACTGAAGCTTTCTTT.